This T cell receptor beta chain was sequenced during a study of shared clonotypes between healthy human individuals (TCRdb year 2020). For the wider study: Three men and two women, aged 18 to 49 years, made up the cohort. Per donor, three plates each were used for CD4 naive and CD4 memory, two for CD8 naive, and one for CD8 memory. The study deeply sequenced blood TCR repertoires of roughly five healthy adults to estimate repertoire size and the extent of clonotype sharing between individuals. To increase sequencing depth and limit assay-specific biases, different laboratories used diverse techniques to prepare libraries and sequence TCR repertoires. Leukapheresis yielded between about 0.9 and 8.9 billion PBMCs per donor.

In the case of this clone: There is no known antigen for this receptor. No clone much larger than this one lies a single base away; base qualities are absent.

V loses 0 bases, J loses 1 base, and the germline ends lie 16 bases apart. Reading from cysteine to phenylalanine, the CDR3 counts 18 amino acids. The DNA shown is the 54-base CDR3, in frame from base 1. CDR1 is given as SGHDT and CDR2 as YYEEEE, both from the germline V gene. Donors were healthy HIV-negative adults with no recently reported acute infections or vaccinations. All donors were Caucasian adults living in Nashville, Tennessee, USA. CD4+ T cells were enriched by magnetic negative selection, after which naive cells were positively selected on CD45RA and the negative fraction was taken as the memory subset. After blood collection by leukapheresis, PBMCs were isolated using Ficoll-Histopaque density gradient centrifugation and then cryopreserved in the vapor phase of liquid nitrogen. Analytical flow cytometry was used to check the purity and quantity of each magnetically sorted T cell population. From each sorted fraction, genomic DNA was isolated and quantified by UV absorbance on a Nanodrop 2000c.

Using the deep immunoSEQ assay, multiplex PCR amplified TCR CDR3 regions from genomic DNA. Extracted genomic DNA from each cell subset was distributed evenly across all wells of several immunoSEQ 96-well plates, and each plate was treated as a replicate. For sorted subsets, around 200 ng genomic DNA, equal to tens of thousands of T cell genomes, was loaded into each replicate PCR. The purified libraries were quantified using a Qubit 3.0 fluorometer, sized with a Bioanalyzer 2100, and then quantified again using the KAPA Library Quantification kit. A separate single-read 150-cycle Illumina NextSeq 550 flow cell was used to sequence each immunoSEQ 96-well plate. Per the source publication's procedure: Because the immunoSEQ output held only junctional sequences and lacked quality scores, the filtering could not match the filtering applied to full-length reads. To assign V/J genes and CDR3, sequences were annotated using PyIR, a Python wrapper for IgBLAST v1.9, with IMGT germline references. Any read was removed if the V/J assignment was weak (E-value above 1e-6), the CDR3 was missing, or the read contained stop codons, out-of-frame junctions, or ambiguous translated residues. V3J clonotypes were defined by identical inferred V gene, J gene, and CDR3 amino acid sequence. The percentage overlap between two repertoires was calculated by dividing the number of shared unique clonotypes by the size of the smaller repertoire. Repertoire richness was assessed with RTK rarefaction, the Chao1 estimator, and Recon v2.1 estimates of unobserved clonotypes. For all TCRbeta clonotypes obtained by the gDNA method from a few donors, generation probabilities were computed with OLGA. Held by TCRdb, this immuneACCESS table contains in-frame sequences only and omits some clones. Under half of the omission traces to an unresolved V gene where checked; the cause of the rest is unknown. V and J calls and clone size are copied from that table; D and trimming were computed from the DNA. The sample has approximately 2,300,000 clones on record, 92% of them singletons. 0.37% of the sample belongs to the ten largest clones.

Results and caveats for the whole study, not just this receptor: Compared with non-shared clonotypes, the clonotypes found in all four sorted-subset donors had higher generation probabilities. Incomplete sequencing was indicated by rarefaction of sorted-subset datasets, despite the large sequencing depth. When a handful of donors were compared, the shared fraction of clonotypes was about 5% for naive CD4, around 3.5% for naive CD8, about 2.5% for memory CD4, and less than 0.45% for memory CD8. The genetic and exposure-history diversity represented was limited by the small number of donors. Only blood was sampled, and tissue TCR repertoires likely differ from those in blood. Larger estimated clonotype richness was generally found for naive subsets than for memory subsets. Based on pairwise subsampling, the degree of clonotype sharing among donors was expected to be affected by sequencing depth.

What was sequenced was naive CD4+ T cells from PBMCs. The label giving this sample's cell subset or site can be read as: CD45RA+ positively selected. Recombination joined TRBV5-6 with TRBJ2-2; TRBD2 is a weak D gene call, 6 bases matching. The source is a man aged 18 to 35 in good health. Some clones in this sample may be carry-over from other donors' samples. The DNA reads TGTGCCAGCAGCTTGGTCGGGGGAAGACCAGTGAACACCGGGGAGCTGTTTTTT. Its translation is CASSLVGGRPVNTGELFF. This CDR3, with the reference TRBV5-6 and TRBJ2-2 proteins standing in past its ends, gives the full variable domain DAGVTQSPTHLIKTRGQQVTLRCSPKSGHDTVSWYQQALGQGPQFIFQYYEEEERQRGNFPDRFSGHQFPNYSSELNVNALLLGDSALYLCASSLVGGRPVNTGELFFGEGSRLTVL.